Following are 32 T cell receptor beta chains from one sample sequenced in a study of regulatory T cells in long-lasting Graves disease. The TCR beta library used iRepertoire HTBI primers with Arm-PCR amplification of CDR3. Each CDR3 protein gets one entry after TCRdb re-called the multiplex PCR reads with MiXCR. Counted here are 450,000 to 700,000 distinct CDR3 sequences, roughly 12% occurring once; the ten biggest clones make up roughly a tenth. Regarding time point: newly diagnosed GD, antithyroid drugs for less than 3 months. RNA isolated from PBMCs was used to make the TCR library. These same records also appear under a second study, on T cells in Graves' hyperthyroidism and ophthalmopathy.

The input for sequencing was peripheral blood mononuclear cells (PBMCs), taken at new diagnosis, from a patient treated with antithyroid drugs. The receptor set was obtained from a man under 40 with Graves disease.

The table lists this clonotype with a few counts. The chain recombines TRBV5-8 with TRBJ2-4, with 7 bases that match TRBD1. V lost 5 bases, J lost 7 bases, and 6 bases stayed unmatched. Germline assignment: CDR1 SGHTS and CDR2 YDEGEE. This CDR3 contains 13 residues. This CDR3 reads CASRRQGGNIQYF. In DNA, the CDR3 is TGTGCCAGCAGGCGACAGGGCGGGAACATTCAGTACTTC.

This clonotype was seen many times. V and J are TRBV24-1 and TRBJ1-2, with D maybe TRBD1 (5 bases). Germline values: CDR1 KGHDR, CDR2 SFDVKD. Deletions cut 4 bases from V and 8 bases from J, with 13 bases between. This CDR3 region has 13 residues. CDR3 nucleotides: TGTGCCACCAGTGACCCTGGAGAGGGGGGCTACACCTTC. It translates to CATSDPGEGGYTF.

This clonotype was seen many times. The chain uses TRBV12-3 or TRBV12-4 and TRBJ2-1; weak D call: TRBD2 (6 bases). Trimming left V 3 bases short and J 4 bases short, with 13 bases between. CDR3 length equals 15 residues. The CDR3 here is CASSFGGTPYNEQFF. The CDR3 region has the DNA TGTGCCAGCAGTTTCGGCGGGACGCCGTACAATGAGCAGTTCTTC.

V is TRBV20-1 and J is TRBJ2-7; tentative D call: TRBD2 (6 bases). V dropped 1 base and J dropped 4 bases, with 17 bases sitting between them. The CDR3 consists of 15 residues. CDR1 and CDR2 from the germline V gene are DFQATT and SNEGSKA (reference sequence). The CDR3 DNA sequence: TGCAGTGCTAGAGGGTCGGGGGTCCTAGAATACGAGCAGTACTTC. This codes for CSARGSGVLEYEQYF.

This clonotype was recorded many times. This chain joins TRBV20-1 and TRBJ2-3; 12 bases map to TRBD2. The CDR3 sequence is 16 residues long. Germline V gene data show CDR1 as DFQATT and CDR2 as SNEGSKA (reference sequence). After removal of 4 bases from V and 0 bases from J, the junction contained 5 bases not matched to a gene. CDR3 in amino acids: CSATPGLAGSTDTQYF. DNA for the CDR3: TGCAGTGCTACCCCTGGACTAGCGGGAAGCACAGATACGCAGTATTTT.

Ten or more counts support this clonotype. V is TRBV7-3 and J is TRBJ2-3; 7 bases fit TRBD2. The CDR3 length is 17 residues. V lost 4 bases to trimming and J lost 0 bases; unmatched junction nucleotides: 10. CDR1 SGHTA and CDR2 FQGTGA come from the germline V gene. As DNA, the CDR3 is TGTGCCAGCAGCTCCGGTCTAGCGGCGTCTAGCACAGATACGCAGTATTTT. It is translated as CASSSGLAASSTDTQYF.

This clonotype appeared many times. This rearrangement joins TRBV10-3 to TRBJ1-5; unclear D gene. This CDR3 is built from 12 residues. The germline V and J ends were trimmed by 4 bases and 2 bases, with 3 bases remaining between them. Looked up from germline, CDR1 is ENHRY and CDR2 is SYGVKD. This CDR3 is CAISAGNQPQHF. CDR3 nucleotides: TGTGCCATCAGTGCTGGCAATCAGCCCCAGCATTTT.

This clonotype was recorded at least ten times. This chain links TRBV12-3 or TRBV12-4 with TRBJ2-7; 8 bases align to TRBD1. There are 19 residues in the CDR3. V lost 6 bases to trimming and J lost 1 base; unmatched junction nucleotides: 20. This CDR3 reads CASSAGTGSFSDTSYEQYF. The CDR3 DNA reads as TGTGCCAGCAGCGCCGGGACAGGCTCGTTTTCTGATACTTCCTACGAGCAGTACTTC.

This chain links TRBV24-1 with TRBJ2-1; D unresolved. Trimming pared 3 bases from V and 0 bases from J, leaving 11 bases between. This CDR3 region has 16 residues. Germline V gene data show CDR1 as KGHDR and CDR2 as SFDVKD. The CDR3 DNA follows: TGTGCCACCAGTGATGGTTACTCGAACTCCTACAATGAGCAGTTCTTC. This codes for CATSDGYSNSYNEQFF.

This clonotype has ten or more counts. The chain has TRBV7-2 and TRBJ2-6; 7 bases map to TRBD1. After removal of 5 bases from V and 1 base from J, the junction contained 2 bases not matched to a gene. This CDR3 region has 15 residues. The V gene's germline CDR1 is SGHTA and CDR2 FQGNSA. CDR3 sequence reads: CASSRQGSGANVLTF. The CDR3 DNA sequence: TGTGCCAGCAGCCGACAGGGATCTGGGGCCAACGTCCTGACTTTC.

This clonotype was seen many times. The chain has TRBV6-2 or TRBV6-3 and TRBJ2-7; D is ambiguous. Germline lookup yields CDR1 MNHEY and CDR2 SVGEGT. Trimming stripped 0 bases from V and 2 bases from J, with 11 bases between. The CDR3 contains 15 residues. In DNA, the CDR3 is TGTGCCAGCAGTTACTCGCGTCCCCCGACCTACGAGCAGTACTTC. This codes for CASSYSRPPTYEQYF.

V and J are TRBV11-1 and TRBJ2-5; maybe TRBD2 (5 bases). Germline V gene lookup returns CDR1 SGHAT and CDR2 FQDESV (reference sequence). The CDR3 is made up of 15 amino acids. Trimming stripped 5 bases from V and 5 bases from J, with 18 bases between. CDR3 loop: CASSAKRSRGETQYF. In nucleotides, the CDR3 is TGTGCCAGCAGCGCAAAACGTAGTCGAGGGGAGACCCAGTACTTC.

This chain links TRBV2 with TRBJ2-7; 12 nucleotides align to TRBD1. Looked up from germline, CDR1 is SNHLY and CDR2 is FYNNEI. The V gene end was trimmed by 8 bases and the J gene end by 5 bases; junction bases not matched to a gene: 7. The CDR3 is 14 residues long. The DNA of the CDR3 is TGTGCCAGCTACGGGACAGGGGGCCGGGACGAGCAGTACTTC. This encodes CASYGTGGRDEQYF.

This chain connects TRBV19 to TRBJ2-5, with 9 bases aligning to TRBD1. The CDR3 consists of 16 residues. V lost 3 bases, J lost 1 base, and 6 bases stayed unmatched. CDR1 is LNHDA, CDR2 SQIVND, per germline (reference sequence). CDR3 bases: TGTGCCAGTAGTATCCCCCCGGACAGGGGCCAAGAGACCCAGTACTTC. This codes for CASSIPPDRGQETQYF. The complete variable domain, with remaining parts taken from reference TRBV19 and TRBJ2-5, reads DGGITQSPKYLFRKEGQNVTLSCEQNLNHDAMYWYRQDPGQGLRLIYYSQIVNDFQKGDIAEGYSVSREKKESFPLTVTSAQKNPTAFYLCASSIPPDRGQETQYFGPGTRLLVL.

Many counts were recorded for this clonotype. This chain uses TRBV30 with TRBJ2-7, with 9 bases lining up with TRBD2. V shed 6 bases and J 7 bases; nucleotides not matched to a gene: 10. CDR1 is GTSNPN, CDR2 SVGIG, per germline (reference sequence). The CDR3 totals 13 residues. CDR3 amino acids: CACAGLARFEQYF. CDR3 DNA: TGTGCCTGCGCGGGACTAGCACGGTTTGAGCAGTACTTC.

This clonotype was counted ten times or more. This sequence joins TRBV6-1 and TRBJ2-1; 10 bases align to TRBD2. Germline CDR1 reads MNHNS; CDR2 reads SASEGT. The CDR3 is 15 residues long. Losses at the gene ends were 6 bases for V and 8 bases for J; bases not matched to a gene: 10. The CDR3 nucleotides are TGTGCCAGCAGCCCCGGGGTAGCGGGAGGCGATGAGCAGTTCTTC. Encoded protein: CASSPGVAGGDEQFF.

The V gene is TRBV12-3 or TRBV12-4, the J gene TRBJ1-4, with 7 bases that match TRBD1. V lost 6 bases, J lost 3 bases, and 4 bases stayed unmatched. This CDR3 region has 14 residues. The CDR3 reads CASRPGTANEKLFF. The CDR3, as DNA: TGTGCCAGCAGACCCGGGACAGCTAATGAAAAACTGTTTTTT.

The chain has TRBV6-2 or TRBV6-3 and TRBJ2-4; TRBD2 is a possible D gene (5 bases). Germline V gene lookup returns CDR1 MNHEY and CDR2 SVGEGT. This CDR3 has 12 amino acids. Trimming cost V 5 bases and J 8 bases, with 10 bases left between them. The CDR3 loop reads CASSDWEHIQYF. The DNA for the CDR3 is TGTGCCAGCAGTGATTGGGAGCACATTCAGTACTTC.

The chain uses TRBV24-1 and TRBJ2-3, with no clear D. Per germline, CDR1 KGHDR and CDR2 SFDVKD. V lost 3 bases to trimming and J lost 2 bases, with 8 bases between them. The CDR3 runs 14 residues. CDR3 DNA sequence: TGTGCCACCAGTGATCTCGCGGTCACAGATACGCAGTATTTT. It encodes CATSDLAVTDTQYF.

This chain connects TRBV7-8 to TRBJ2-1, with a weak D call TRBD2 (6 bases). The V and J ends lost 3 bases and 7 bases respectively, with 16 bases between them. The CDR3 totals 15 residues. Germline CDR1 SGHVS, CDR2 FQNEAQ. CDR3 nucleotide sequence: TGTGCCAGCAGCTTCCATGAGCGGGCTGGAAATGAGCAGTTCTTC. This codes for CASSFHERAGNEQFF.

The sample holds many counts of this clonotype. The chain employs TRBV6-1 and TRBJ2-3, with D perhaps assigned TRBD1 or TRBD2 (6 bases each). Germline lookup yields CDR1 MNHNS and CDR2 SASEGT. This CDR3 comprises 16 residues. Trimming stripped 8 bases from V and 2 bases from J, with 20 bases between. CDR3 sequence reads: CASPKGGMEPTDTQYF. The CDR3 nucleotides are TGTGCCAGCCCGAAAGGGGGGATGGAACCCACAGATACGCAGTATTTT.

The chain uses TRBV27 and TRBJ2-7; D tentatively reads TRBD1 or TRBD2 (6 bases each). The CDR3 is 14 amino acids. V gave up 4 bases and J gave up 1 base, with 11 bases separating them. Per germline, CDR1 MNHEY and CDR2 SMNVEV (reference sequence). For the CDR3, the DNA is TGTGCCAGCAGTTACAGGGCGGGGTCCTACGAGCAGTACTTC. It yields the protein CASSYRAGSYEQYF.

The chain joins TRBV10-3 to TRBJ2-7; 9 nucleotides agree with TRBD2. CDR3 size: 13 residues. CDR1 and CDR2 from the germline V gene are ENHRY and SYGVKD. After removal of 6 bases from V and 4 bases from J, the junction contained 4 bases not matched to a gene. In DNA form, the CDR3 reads TGTGCCATCAGCGCAGCGGGAGGTTACGAGCAGTACTTC. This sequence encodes CAISAAGGYEQYF.

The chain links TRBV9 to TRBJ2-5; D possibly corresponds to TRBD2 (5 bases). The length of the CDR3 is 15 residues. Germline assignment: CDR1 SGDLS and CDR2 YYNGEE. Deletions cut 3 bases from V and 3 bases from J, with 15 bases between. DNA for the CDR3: TGTGCCAGCAGCGACAGAGGGAGTTCGGAAGAGACCCAGTACTTC. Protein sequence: CASSDRGSSEETQYF.

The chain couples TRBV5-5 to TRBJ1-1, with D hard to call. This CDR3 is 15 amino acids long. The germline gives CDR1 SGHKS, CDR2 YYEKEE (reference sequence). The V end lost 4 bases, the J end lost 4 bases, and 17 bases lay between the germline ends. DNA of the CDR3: TGTGCCAGCAGCCCCTCGGGAGTTTTGAGCACTGAAGCTTTCTTT. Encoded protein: CASSPSGVLSTEAFF. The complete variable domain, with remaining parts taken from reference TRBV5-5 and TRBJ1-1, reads DAGVTQSPTHLIKTRGQQVTLRCSPISGHKSVSWYQQVLGQGPQFIFQYYEKEERGRGNFPDRFSARQFPNYSSELNVNALLLGDSALYLCASSPSGVLSTEAFFGQGTRLTVV.

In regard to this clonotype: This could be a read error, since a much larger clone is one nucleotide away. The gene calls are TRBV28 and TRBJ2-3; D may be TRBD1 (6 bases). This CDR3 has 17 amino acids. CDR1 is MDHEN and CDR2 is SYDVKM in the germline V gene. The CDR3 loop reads CASSLGVLGAYTDAQYF. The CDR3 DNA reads TGTGCCAGCAGTTTAGGGGTCCTGGGGGCGTACACAGATGCGCAGTATTTT.

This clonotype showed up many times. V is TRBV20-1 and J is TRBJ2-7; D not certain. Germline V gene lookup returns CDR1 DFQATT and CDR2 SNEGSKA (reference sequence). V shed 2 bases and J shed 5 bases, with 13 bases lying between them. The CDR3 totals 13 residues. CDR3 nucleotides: TGCAGTGCTAGACCCCCATTTTACGACGAGCAGTACTTC. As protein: CSARPPFYDEQYF.

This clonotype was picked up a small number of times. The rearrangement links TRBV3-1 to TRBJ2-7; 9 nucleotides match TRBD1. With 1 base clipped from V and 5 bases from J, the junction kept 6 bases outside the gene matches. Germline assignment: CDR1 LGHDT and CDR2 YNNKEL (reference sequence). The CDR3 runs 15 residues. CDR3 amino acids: CASSQVRTGAHEQYF. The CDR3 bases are TGTGCCAGCAGCCAAGTTAGGACAGGGGCTCACGAGCAGTACTTC.

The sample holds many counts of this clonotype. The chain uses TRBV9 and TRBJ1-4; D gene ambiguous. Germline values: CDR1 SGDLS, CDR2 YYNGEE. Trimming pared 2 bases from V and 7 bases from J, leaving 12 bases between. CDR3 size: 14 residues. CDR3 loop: CASSVGRMAEKLFF. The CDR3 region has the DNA TGTGCCAGCAGCGTTGGCAGGATGGCTGAAAAACTGTTTTTT.

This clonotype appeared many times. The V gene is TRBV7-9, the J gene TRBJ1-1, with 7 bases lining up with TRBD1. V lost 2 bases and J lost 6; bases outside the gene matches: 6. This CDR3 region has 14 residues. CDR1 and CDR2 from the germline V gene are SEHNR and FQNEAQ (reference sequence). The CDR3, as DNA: TGTGCCAGCAGCTTATCGCAGGGGGGACCTGAAGCTTTCTTT. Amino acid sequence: CASSLSQGGPEAFF. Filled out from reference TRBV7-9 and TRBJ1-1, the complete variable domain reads DTGVSQNPRHKITKRGQNVTFRCDPISEHNRLYWYRQTLGQGPEFLTYFQNEAQLEKSRLLSDRFSAERPKGSFSTLEIQRTEQGDSAMYLCASSLSQGGPEAFFGQGTRLTVV.

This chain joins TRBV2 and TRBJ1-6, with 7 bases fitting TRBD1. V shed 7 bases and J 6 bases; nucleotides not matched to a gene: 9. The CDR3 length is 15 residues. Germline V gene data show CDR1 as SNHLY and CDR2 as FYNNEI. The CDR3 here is CASTTGVRPNSPLHF. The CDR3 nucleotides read TGTGCCAGCACCACAGGGGTTAGGCCTAATTCACCCCTCCACTTT.

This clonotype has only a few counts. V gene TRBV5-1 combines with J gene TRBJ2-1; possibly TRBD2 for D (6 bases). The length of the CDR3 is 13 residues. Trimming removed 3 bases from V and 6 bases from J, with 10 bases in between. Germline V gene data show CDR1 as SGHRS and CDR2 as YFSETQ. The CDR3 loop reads CASSWGDFNEQFF. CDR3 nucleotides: TGCGCCAGCAGCTGGGGGGACTTCAATGAGCAGTTCTTC. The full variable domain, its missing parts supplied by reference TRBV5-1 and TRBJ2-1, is KAGVTQTPRYLIKTRGQQVTLSCSPISGHRSVSWYQQTPGQGLQFLFEYFSETQRNKGNFPGRFSGRQFSNSRSEMNVSTLELGDSALYLCASSWGDFNEQFFGPGTRLTVL.